A single T cell receptor (beta chain) is shown here with its context. Its antigen is as yet unknown. Every single participant having HIV got treatment inside the United States. This sample stems from a study of long-term antiretroviral therapy in people with HIV. Overall study findings and caveats: In HIV, the repertoires covered a tighter span of CDR3 lengths than in controls. Upon ART, diversity increased but remained lower than transplant donor controls.

The assay, immunoSEQ v3.0, was run at survey level. Data came from immunoSEQ multiplex PCR; TCRdb stores just in-frame clones and leaves some out. The top ten clones hold 2% to 2.5% of a sample with 40,000 to 50,000 clones, less than 95% of them seen once. The germline gives CDR1 SNHLY, CDR2 FYNNEI. This CDR3 has 14 residues. The V segment lost 6 bases and the J segment 3 bases; nucleotides outside the gene matches: 1. The sequence came from a young man with HIV. J is TRBJ2-5 and V is TRBV2; 13 bases match TRBD2. The specimen was unsorted PBMCs, collected approximately 9.1 years after starting antiretroviral therapy. CDR3 region: CASSGLAGEETQYF. CDR3 nucleotide sequence: TGTGCCAGCAGCGGACTAGCGGGGGAAGAGACCCAGTACTTC.